This TCR beta chain derives from a study of blood T cell repertoires in COVID-19. V gave up 2 bases and J gave up 4 bases, with 14 bases separating them. Germline values: CDR1 LGHNA, CDR2 YSLEER. There are 16 residues in the CDR3. Clones were read by immunoSEQ multiplex PCR, and TCRdb kept only the in-frame ones, dropping some. The sample yields roughly 300,000 clones, 80% to 95% seen once. Sequencing was done on a sample of PBMCs or T cells enriched from blood (not recorded which). This chain links TRBV4-3 with TRBJ1-4; TRBD1 is a possible D gene (5 bases). The receptor was isolated from a woman aged 30 to 39 who had recovered from COVID-19. The CDR3 DNA sequence: TGCGCCAGCAGCCAATATTTGGGACTGCTTAATGAAAAACTGTTTTTT. This translates into CASSQYLGLLNEKLFF.